Included here is one TCR beta chain sequence, with context. Its specificity is unknown. It was by 5' RACE with UMI labels that the TRB cDNA libraries were prepared. Each CDR3 protein gets one entry in TCRdb, which reprocessed the 5' RACE reads and gives no DNA. The repertoire table contains about 130,000 distinct CDR3 sequences. This sample stems from a study of CXCR3-negative and CXCR3-positive naive CD8 T cells. General study results and limits: Whereas both naive subsets had comparably high diversity, memory CD8+ cells had much lower diversity. Upon cryopreservation, CXCR3 expression partially decreased, and most assays used fresh PBMCs. The study found more hydrophobic TRB CDR3s in CXCR3-positive naive cells than in CXCR3-negative naive cells.

CD45RO-CCR7+CD27+CD95- was the phenotype of naive CD8+ T cells. The specimen sequenced was naive CXCR3- CD8+ T cells from blood. Subset reported: CD45RO-CCR7+CD27+CD95- naive CD8+ T cells lacking CXCR3 (TNR3-). The clonotype originates from a human donor in good health. Some clones in this sample may be carry-over from other donors' samples.

The CDR3 reads CASRDIAGGEAREQYF. The chain employs TRBV5-4 and TRBJ2-7; TCRdb returns TRBD2, unconfirmable since there is no DNA. Germline CDR1 is SGHNT and CDR2 is YYREEE (reference sequence). The CDR3 spans 16 residues.